These 13 T cell receptor beta chains share one sample of origin, sequenced in a study of cytomegalovirus exposure and HLA in healthy donors. The PCR made use of 60 Vbeta and 13 Jbeta primers. Sequencing was performed with immunoSEQ multiplex PCR; in TCRdb, only in-frame clones are kept and a portion is missing. The sample carries around 190,000 clones, just under 75% recorded once. The material sequenced was PBMCs. Receptors were obtained from a woman aged 30 to 39 in good health and CMV-seropositive.

The V gene is TRBV7-2, the J gene TRBJ1-2, with 7 bases aligning to TRBD1. There are 16 residues in the CDR3. Per the germline V gene, CDR1 is SGHTA and CDR2 is FQGNSA. The junction had 8 bases not matched to a gene; V was cut back by 2 bases and J by 2 bases. Here the CDR3 reads CASSLSSGGANYGYTF. In DNA form, the CDR3 reads TGTGCCAGCAGCTTATCTTCAGGGGGAGCAAACTATGGCTACACCTTC.

This sequence joins TRBV27 and TRBJ2-7; TRBD2 aligns across 10 bases. Trimming took 3 bases from V and 7 from J; bases not matched to a gene: 3. Germline CDR1 and CDR2: MNHEY and SMNVEV (reference sequence). The CDR3 has 13 amino acids. CDR3 sequence: CASSFGTSDEQYF. Written as DNA, the CDR3 is TGTGCCAGCAGTTTTGGGACTAGCGATGAGCAGTACTTC.

The V and J genes are TRBV7-9 and TRBJ2-1; 7 bases align to TRBD2. CDR1 and CDR2 from the germline V gene are SEHNR and FQNEAQ (reference sequence). This CDR3 is built from 14 residues. With 5 bases clipped from V and 5 bases from J, the junction kept 6 bases outside the gene matches. CDR3 sequence: CASSRAGTNNEQFF. The CDR3 bases are TGTGCCAGCAGCCGAGCGGGAACCAACAATGAGCAGTTCTTC.

The chain combines TRBV5-4 with TRBJ2-1; 8 nucleotides agree with TRBD2. This CDR3 is built from 15 residues. V trimming: 2 bases; J trimming: 5 bases; junction bases outside the gene matches: 6. From germline, CDR1 is SGHNT and CDR2 YYREEE (reference sequence). The CDR3 sequence is CASSLWREADNEQFF. The CDR3 DNA reads as TGTGCCAGCAGCTTATGGCGGGAGGCAGACAATGAGCAGTTCTTC.

The gene calls are TRBV5-5 and TRBJ2-1; maybe TRBD2 (5 bases). Trimming shortened V by 2 bases and J by 1 base, and 7 bases separated the two germline ends. This CDR3 has 14 amino acids. CDR1 SGHKS and CDR2 YYEKEE come from the germline V gene (reference sequence). Written as DNA, the CDR3 is TGTGCCAGCAGCTTCGGGAATTCCTACAATGAGCAGTTCTTC. Its protein product is CASSFGNSYNEQFF.

The chain carries TRBV28 and TRBJ2-7, with TRBD1 identical over 7 bases. The CDR3 extends over 15 amino acids. V lost 8 bases to trimming and J lost 4 bases; unmatched junction nucleotides: 14. The germline V gene has CDR1 MDHEN and CDR2 SYDVKM. The CDR3 here is CASPPLTGVRYEQYF. The CDR3 DNA reads as TGTGCCAGCCCACCCCTCACAGGGGTAAGGTACGAGCAGTACTTC. The whole variable domain, remainder taken from reference TRBV28 and TRBJ2-7, is DVKVTQSSRYLVKRTGEKVFLECVQDMDHENMFWYRQDPGLGLRLIYFSYDVKMKEKGDIPEGYSVSREKKERFSLILESASTNQTSMYLCASPPLTGVRYEQYFGPGTRLTVT.

The V gene is TRBV28, the J gene TRBJ1-6; tentative D call: TRBD1 (5 bases). The CDR3 has 15 amino acids. Trimming left V 5 bases short and J 7 bases short, with 15 bases between. Germline-derived CDR1 and CDR2 are MDHEN and SYDVKM. The CDR3 DNA follows: TGTGCCAGCAGTCCGGGGACGGAGGGCAATTCACCCCTCCACTTT. Protein: CASSPGTEGNSPLHF.

The CDR3 DNA reads as TGTGCCAGTAGTTTGACTAGCGGGACAGATACGCAGTATTTT. Translating gives CASSLTSGTDTQYF. This sequence joins TRBV19 and TRBJ2-3, with 10 bases matching TRBD2. V dropped 5 bases and J dropped 3; count of bases not matched to a gene: 2. The CDR3 totals 14 residues. Per the germline V gene, CDR1 is LNHDA and CDR2 is SQIVND (reference sequence).

The chain joins TRBV23-1 to TRBJ2-2, with D uncertain. TRBV23-1 belongs to the ORF category, with a function that is uncertain. Trimming removed 6 bases at V and 5 bases at J, with 4 bases between. The CDR3 loop spans 11 amino acids. CDR3 protein: CASSPTGELFF. In nucleotides, the CDR3 is TGCGCCAGCAGCCCTACCGGGGAGCTGTTTTTT.

The chain joins TRBV5-8 to TRBJ1-5, with D hard to call. Germline V gives CDR1 SGHTS, CDR2 YDEGEE. The CDR3 sequence is 13 residues long. The V end was cut by 9 bases, the J end by 6 bases, with 16 bases between. CDR3 protein: CATSRRAGQPQHF. As DNA, the CDR3 is TGTGCCACCAGTCGGCGGGCGGGTCAGCCCCAGCATTTT.

The chain recombines TRBV27 with TRBJ2-7, with TRBD2 as a possible D gene (7 bases). The length of the CDR3 is 14 residues. CDR1 and CDR2 (germline): MNHEY, SMNVEV (reference sequence). With 5 bases removed from V and 2 bases from J, the gap between germline ends came to 13 bases. The CDR3 DNA reads as TGTGCCAGCAGTAGGGGGGGAAAGGCCTACGAGCAGTACTTC. Amino acids: CASSRGGKAYEQYF.

The gene calls are TRBV7-5 and TRBJ2-7; TRBD1 reflects the table's D call only, with no check against the DNA. TRBV7-5 is designated a pseudogene. The CDR3 has 14 residues. The CDR3 DNA is TGTGCCAGAAGCTTAAAACAGCAAACCTACGAGCAGTACTTC. It yields the protein CARSLKQQTYEQYF.

As regards this clone: Compared with germline, one end of the junction differs, possibly owing to a read error. This chain uses TRBV7-9 with TRBJ2-7, with a possible D match to TRBD1 (6 bases). The CDR3 has 14 amino acids. The germline V gene encodes CDR1 SEHNR and CDR2 FQNEAQ (reference sequence). For the CDR3, the DNA is TGTTCCAGCAGCTCCCAGGGGATTGTGCGCGAGCAGTACTTC. Amino acids: CSSSSQGIVREQYF.